This T cell receptor beta chain was sequenced for a study of blood T cell repertoires in COVID-19. Study details: Acute and convalescent COVID-19 samples came from the United States, Italy and Spain.

How the authors handled the data: Amplification from reference gene primers served as the basis for estimated nucleated cell counts. This table comes from immunoSEQ multiplex PCR, and its TCRdb copy is limited to in-frame clones, with some not included. V and J calls plus clone size are reproduced from that table; the DNA served to infer D and trimming. The table includes some 300,000 clones, 85% to 90% detected once. V lost 6 bases and J lost 3, with 12 bases in between. The CDR3 runs to 14 residues. Per the germline V gene, CDR1 is MNHEY and CDR2 is SVGEGT. Clinical histories supplied by participants themselves formed the basis of cohort assignment. For recovered donors of Cohort 3, there were two negative PCRs, clearance, or symptom resolution.

V is TRBV6-2 or TRBV6-3 and J is TRBJ1-5; D is possibly TRBD1 (6 bases). Sequenced sample: PBMCs or T cells enriched from blood (not recorded which). This TCR was recovered from a woman aged 30 to 39 who had recovered from COVID-19. CDR3 region: CASSTGISNQPQHF. The CDR3 nucleotides read TGTGCCAGCAGCACAGGGATTTCCAATCAGCCCCAGCATTTT.